Below are 17 T cell receptor beta chains sequenced from a single sample in a study of CD8+CD57+ T cells in acquired aplastic anemia. Genomic DNA acted as the template from which TCR beta VDJ combination and CDR3 sequence profiling were carried out. TCRdb reprocessed the reads via MiXCR and lists one record per CDR3 protein. The profile shows hundreds of thousands of distinct CDR3 sequences, under 40% of them singletons. The patients chosen for sequencing had shown expansion of CD8+CD57+ cells (detected by flow cytometry). The sequenced sample was sorted CD4+, CD8+, or CD8+CD57+ T cells (not recorded which) from PBMCs. These TCRs come from a human donor with aplastic anemia.

This clonotype occurred a few times. This sequence joins TRBV12-3 or TRBV12-4 and TRBJ1-4; possibly TRBD1 for D (6 bases). This CDR3 region has 13 residues. Trimming removed 6 bases at V and 8 bases at J, with 13 bases between. CDR3 loop: CASSQGGMEKLFF. The CDR3 DNA reads as TGTGCCAGCAGCCAAGGGGGGATGGAAAAACTGTTTTTT.

The CDR3 sequence: CASSQGAGGRTDTQYF. The CDR3 nucleotides are TGTGCCAGCAGCCAAGGGGCGGGAGGCCGCACAGATACGCAGTATTTT. The rearrangement links TRBV2 to TRBJ2-3; 8 bases match TRBD2. Trimming cost V 6 bases and J 1 base; bases outside gene matches: 9. The CDR3 is 16 amino acids. Germline CDR1 is SNHLY and CDR2 is FYNNEI.

This clonotype has more than one count but fewer than ten. The gene calls are TRBV20-1 and TRBJ1-3; D possibly corresponds to TRBD1 (5 bases). The CDR3 contains 14 residues. Looked up from germline, CDR1 is DFQATT and CDR2 is SNEGSKA (reference sequence). Deletions cut 0 bases from V and 8 bases from J, with 14 bases between. CDR3 sequence reads: CSARDKGLKDTIYF. The DNA for the CDR3 is TGCAGTGCTAGAGACAAGGGGCTAAAGGACACCATATATTTT.

There are a few counts of this clonotype. This chain uses TRBV6-4 with TRBJ2-1; 8 nucleotides line up with TRBD2. J gave up 2 bases and V 0 bases, and 0 bases lay outside the gene matches. CDR1 is MRHNA and CDR2 is SNTAGT in the germline V gene. This CDR3 region has 15 residues. CDR3: CASSDSAGAYNEQFF. The CDR3 DNA is TGTGCCAGCAGTGACTCAGCGGGGGCCTACAATGAGCAGTTCTTC.

This clonotype was observed at least ten times. The chain links TRBV29-1 to TRBJ1-1, with TRBD1 identical over 10 bases. The CDR3 has 16 amino acids. V lost 5 bases to trimming and J lost 0 bases; unmatched junction nucleotides: 9. Germline assignment: CDR1 SQVTM and CDR2 ANQGSEA. CDR3 in amino acids: CSVHSPTGGMNTEAFF. CDR3 coding DNA: TGCAGCGTTCATTCCCCGACAGGGGGCATGAACACTGAAGCTTTCTTT. The entire variable domain, with the rest obtained from reference TRBV29-1 and TRBJ1-1, is as follows: SAVISQKPSRDICQRGTSLTIQCQVDSQVTMMFWYRQQPGQSLTLIATANQGSEATYESGFVIDKFPISRPNLTFSTLTVSNMSPEDSSIYLCSVHSPTGGMNTEAFFGQGTRLTVV.

This clonotype was recorded many times. The rearrangement uses TRBV19 and TRBJ2-2; no clear D gene. The CDR3 totals 14 residues. The V gene lost 4 bases and the J gene lost 3 bases, with 9 bases spanning the gap. Germline lookup yields CDR1 LNHDA and CDR2 SQIVND (reference sequence). CDR3 sequence (DNA): TGTGCCAGTAGTAAGGACGGATACACCGGGGAGCTGTTTTTT. Translating it yields CASSKDGYTGELFF. Together with reference TRBV19 and TRBJ2-2, the CDR3 gives the full variable domain: DGGITQSPKYLFRKEGQNVTLSCEQNLNHDAMYWYRQDPGQGLRLIYYSQIVNDFQKGDIAEGYSVSREKKESFPLTVTSAQKNPTAFYLCASSKDGYTGELFFGEGSRLTVL.

V is TRBV2 and J is TRBJ1-2; the D gene is possibly TRBD1 (6 bases). This CDR3 spans 13 amino acids. The germline V and J ends were trimmed by 6 bases and 4 bases, with 12 bases remaining between them. CDR1 is SNHLY, CDR2 FYNNEI, per germline. DNA for the CDR3: TGTGCCAGCAGCGAACAGGGCCTCTATGGCTACACCTTC. Translating gives CASSEQGLYGYTF.

The chain combines TRBV10-3 with TRBJ1-2, with TRBD1 identical over 7 bases. The CDR3 covers 12 residues. The ends lost 3 bases at V and 7 bases at J; junction bases unmatched: 2. Germline CDR1 and CDR2: ENHRY and SYGVKD. The CDR3 protein is CAISDDRVGYTF. CDR3 DNA: TGTGCCATCAGTGACGACAGGGTTGGCTACACCTTC.

V is TRBV20-1 and J is TRBJ2-7; maybe TRBD1 (7 bases). V lost 5 bases to trimming and J lost 6 bases, with 14 bases between them. This CDR3 has 12 amino acids. Germline V gene sequence: CDR1 DFQATT, CDR2 SNEGSKA (reference sequence). CDR3 protein: CSAPTGDSEQYF. The CDR3 DNA reads TGCAGTGCTCCCACAGGGGACTCCGAGCAGTACTTC.

The rearrangement uses TRBV6-1 and TRBJ1-5; tentatively, D is TRBD1 (6 bases). Looked up from germline, CDR1 is MNHNS and CDR2 is SASEGT. Trimming removed 5 bases at V and 1 base at J, with 15 bases between. The CDR3 contains 16 residues. As DNA, the CDR3 is TGTGCCAGCAGTCTCCTGGGGGCGTTAAGCAATCAGCCCCAGCATTTT. Its protein is CASSLLGALSNQPQHF.

The chain links TRBV25-1 to TRBJ1-2, with D hard to call. The CDR3 extends over 14 amino acids. From germline, CDR1 is MGHDK and CDR2 SYGVNS. V was pared by 6 bases and J by 1 base, with 12 bases between. The CDR3 reads CASSRSGLNYGYTF. In DNA form, the CDR3 reads TGTGCCAGCAGCAGAAGCGGGCTTAACTATGGCTACACCTTC.

This clonotype has more than one count but fewer than ten. The CDR3 sequence: CASSRAGANEKLFF. In nucleotides, the CDR3 is TGTGCCAGCAGCCGGGCCGGGGCTAATGAAAAACTGTTTTTT. V is TRBV25-1 and J is TRBJ1-4; unclear D gene. V was shortened by 6 bases and J by 3 bases, with 11 bases between the two germline ends. The germline CDR1 and CDR2 sequences are MGHDK and SYGVNS. The CDR3 covers 14 residues.

The CDR3 bases are TGTGCCACCAGTGACCGGGGGGATACGCAGTATTTT. Its translation: CATSDRGDTQYF. V is TRBV24-1 and J is TRBJ2-3; D might be TRBD2 (6 bases). Germline values: CDR1 KGHDR, CDR2 SFDVKD. The CDR3 extends over 12 amino acids. V was cut by 4 bases and J by 6 bases, with 7 bases left in between.

V and J are TRBV2 and TRBJ1-1; TRBD1 matches at 10 bases. J gave up 2 bases and V 4 bases, and 1 base lay outside the gene matches. The CDR3 extends over 14 amino acids. Germline V gene lookup returns CDR1 SNHLY and CDR2 FYNNEI. The CDR3 sequence is CASSGTGGNTEAFF. CDR3 DNA: TGTGCCAGCAGTGGGACAGGGGGTAACACTGAAGCTTTCTTT.

This sequence joins TRBV20-1 and TRBJ1-6, with D perhaps TRBD1 (6 bases). V shed 6 bases and J shed 9 bases, with 24 bases lying between them. CDR3 length: 16 amino acids. Germline lookup yields CDR1 DFQATT and CDR2 SNEGSKA (reference sequence). The CDR3 loop is CSASSLTGGSGSPLHF. The CDR3, as DNA: TGCAGTGCCAGCAGCCTGACAGGTGGTTCGGGTTCACCCCTCCACTTT.

The CDR3 DNA is TGTGCCAGCAGCTTAGCGGCTAGCGGGTTACTAGGGGATACGCAGTATTTT. It is translated as CASSLAASGLLGDTQYF. This chain uses TRBV7-2 with TRBJ2-3; 8 nucleotides agree with TRBD2. J gave up 6 bases and V 0 bases, and 11 bases lay outside the gene matches. The CDR3 runs 17 residues. Per the germline V gene, CDR1 is SGHTA and CDR2 is FQGNSA.

This chain uses TRBV25-1 with TRBJ1-6; 9 bases map to TRBD1. The CDR3 length is 18 residues. Trimming cost V 6 bases and J 10 bases; bases outside gene matches: 19. Germline lookup yields CDR1 MGHDK and CDR2 SYGVNS. DNA for the CDR3: TGTGCCAGCAGCCTCACAGGGGGCTCCCCGAACACTAGATCACCCCTCCACTTT. This translates into CASSLTGGSPNTRSPLHF.